This T cell receptor (beta chain) was captured by sequencing in a study of blood T cells in healthy people across ages. Study-level points and caveats: Naive CD4+ cells and diversity were both higher in long-lived donors than in aged donors.

A word on this clonotype: Its target is not known.

Extraction of total RNA produced a minimum of 5 micrograms from each sample. Alongside a J-beta primer mix, a sample-barcoded 5' primer served in a second PCR lasting about 7 to 11 cycles. Tags on each cDNA molecule came from a template-switch adaptor with 12 random nucleotides. A single record per CDR3 protein comes from TCRdb applying MiXCR to the 5' RACE reads. The data contain 1.5 million to 2 million distinct CDR3 sequences, roughly two fifths of them singletons. Sequencing was performed on blood. This clonotype was sampled from a human donor in good health.

CDR3 DNA sequence: TGCAGCGTTGAAGGGGGCCGGGACAGCTACTACGAGCAGTACTTC. Protein sequence: CSVEGGRDSYYEQYF. The chain carries TRBV29-1 and TRBJ2-7; 7 bases line up with TRBD1. Germline CDR1 reads SQVTM; CDR2 reads ANQGSEA. V dropped 1 base and J dropped 3; count of bases not matched to a gene: 9. This CDR3 is built from 15 residues.